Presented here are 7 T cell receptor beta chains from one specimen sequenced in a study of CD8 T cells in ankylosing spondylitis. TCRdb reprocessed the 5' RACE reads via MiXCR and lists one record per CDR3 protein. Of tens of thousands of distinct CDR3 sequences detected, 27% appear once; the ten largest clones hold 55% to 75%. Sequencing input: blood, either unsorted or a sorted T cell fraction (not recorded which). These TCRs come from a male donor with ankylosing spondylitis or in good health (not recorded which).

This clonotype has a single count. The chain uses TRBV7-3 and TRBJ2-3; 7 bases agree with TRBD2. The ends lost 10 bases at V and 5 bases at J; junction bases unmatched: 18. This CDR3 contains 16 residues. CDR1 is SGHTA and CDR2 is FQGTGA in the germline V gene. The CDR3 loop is CANPPGRGYAGDTQYF. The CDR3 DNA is TGTGCCAACCCGCCTGGGAGGGGTTATGCCGGAGATACGCAGTATTTT.

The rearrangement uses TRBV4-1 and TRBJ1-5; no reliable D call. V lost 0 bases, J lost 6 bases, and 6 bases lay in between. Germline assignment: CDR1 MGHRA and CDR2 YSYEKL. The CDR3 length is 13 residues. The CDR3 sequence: CASSQDVGQPQHF. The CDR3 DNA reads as TGCGCCAGCAGCCAAGATGTTGGTCAGCCCCAGCATTTT.

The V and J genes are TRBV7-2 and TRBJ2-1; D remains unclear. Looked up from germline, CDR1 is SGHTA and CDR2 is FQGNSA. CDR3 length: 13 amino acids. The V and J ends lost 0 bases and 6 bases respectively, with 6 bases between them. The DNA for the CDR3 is TGTGCCAGCAGCTTAGCCTTCACCAATGAGCAGTTCTTC. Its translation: CASSLAFTNEQFF.

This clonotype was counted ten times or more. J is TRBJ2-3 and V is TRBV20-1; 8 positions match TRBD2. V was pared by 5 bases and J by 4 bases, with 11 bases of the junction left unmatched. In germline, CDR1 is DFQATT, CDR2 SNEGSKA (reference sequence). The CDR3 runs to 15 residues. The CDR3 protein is CSAPRSAGVADTQYF. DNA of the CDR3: TGCAGTGCTCCCCGCTCAGCGGGGGTGGCAGATACGCAGTATTTT.

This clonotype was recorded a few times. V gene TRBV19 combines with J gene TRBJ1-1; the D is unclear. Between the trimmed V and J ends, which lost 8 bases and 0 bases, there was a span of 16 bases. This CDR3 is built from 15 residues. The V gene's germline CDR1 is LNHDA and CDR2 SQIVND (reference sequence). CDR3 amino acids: CASGPGQPMNTEAFF. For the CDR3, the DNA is TGTGCCAGTGGGCCGGGCCAACCTATGAACACTGAAGCTTTCTTT.

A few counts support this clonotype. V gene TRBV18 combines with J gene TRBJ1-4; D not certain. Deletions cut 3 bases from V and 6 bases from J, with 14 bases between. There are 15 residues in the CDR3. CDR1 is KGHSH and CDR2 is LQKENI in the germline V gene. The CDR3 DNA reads TGTGCCAGCTCACCCAGTAGGGCGCGGGATGAAAAACTGTTTTTT. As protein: CASSPSRARDEKLFF.

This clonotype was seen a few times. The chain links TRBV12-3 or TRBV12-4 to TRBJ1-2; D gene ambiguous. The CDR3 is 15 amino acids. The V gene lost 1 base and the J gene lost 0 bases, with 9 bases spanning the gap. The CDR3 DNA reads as TGTGCCAGCAGTTTAGAGGGCAGATCTAACTATGGCTACACCTTC. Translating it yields CASSLEGRSNYGYTF.